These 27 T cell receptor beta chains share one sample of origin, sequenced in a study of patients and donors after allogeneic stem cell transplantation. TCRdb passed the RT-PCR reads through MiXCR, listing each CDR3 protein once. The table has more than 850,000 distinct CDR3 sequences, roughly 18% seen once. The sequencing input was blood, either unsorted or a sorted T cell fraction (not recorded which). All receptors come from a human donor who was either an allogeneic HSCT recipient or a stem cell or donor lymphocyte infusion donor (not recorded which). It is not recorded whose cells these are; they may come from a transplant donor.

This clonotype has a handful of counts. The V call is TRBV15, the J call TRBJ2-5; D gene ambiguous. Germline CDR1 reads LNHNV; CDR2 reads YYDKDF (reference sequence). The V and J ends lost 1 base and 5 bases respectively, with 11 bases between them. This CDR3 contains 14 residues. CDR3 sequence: CATSRALGIETQYF. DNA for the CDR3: TGTGCCACCAGCAGAGCTTTAGGGATCGAGACCCAGTACTTC.

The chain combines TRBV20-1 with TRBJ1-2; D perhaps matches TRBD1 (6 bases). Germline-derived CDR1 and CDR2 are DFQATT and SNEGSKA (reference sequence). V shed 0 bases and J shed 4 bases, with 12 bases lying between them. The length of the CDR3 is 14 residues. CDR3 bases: TGCAGTGCTAGAGATCACAGGGATCCCTATGGCTACACCTTC. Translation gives CSARDHRDPYGYTF.

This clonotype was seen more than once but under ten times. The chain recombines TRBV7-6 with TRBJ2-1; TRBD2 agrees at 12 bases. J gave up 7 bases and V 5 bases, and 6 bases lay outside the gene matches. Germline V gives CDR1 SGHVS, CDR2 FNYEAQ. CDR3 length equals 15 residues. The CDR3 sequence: CASSETSGSNNEQFF. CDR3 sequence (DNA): TGTGCCAGCAGCGAGACTAGCGGGAGCAATAATGAGCAGTTCTTC.

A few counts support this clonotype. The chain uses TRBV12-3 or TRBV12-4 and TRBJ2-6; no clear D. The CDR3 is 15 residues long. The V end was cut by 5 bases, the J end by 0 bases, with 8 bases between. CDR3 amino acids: CASSTDSSGANVLTF. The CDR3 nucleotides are TGTGCCAGCAGTACTGACTCCTCTGGGGCCAACGTCCTGACTTTC.

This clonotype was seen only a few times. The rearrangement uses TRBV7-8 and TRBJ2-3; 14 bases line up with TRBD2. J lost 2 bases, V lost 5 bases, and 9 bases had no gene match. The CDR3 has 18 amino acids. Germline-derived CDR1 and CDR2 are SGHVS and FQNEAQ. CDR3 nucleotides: TGTGCCAGCAGCCCGTTGCGGACTAGCGGGGGGCACACAGATACGCAGTATTTT. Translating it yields CASSPLRTSGGHTDTQYF. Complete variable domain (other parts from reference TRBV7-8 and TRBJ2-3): GAGVSQSPRYKVAKRGQDVALRCDPISGHVSLFWYQQALGQGPEFLTYFQNEAQLDKSGLPSDRFFAERPEGSVSTLKIQRTQQEDSAVYLCASSPLRTSGGHTDTQYFGPGTRLTVL.

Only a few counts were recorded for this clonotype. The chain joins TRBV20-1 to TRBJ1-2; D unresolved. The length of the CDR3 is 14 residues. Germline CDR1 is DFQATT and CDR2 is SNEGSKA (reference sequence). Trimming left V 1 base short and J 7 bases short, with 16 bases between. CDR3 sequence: CSARGDTTLGGYTF. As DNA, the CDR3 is TGCAGTGCTAGAGGAGACACGACTTTGGGTGGCTACACCTTC.

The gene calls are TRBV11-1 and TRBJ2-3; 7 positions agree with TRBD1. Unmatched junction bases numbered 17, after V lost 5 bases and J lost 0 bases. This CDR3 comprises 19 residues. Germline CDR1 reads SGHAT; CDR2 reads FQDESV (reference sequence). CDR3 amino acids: CASSAKTGSRFTSTDTQYF. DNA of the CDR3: TGTGCCAGCAGCGCCAAGACAGGGTCTCGATTTACTAGCACAGATACGCAGTATTTT. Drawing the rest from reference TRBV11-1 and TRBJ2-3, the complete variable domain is EAEVAQSPRYKITEKSQAVAFWCDPISGHATLYWYRQILGQGPELLVQFQDESVVDDSQLPKDRFSAERLKGVDSTLKIQPAELGDSAMYLCASSAKTGSRFTSTDTQYFGPGTRLTVL.

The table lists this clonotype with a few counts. The CDR3 DNA follows: TGTGCCAGCAGCTTAGTTAGGGCAGGCGACGAGCAGTACTTC. Translated: CASSLVRAGDEQYF. This rearrangement joins TRBV7-9 to TRBJ2-7; D is unresolved. The V gene lost 1 base and the J gene lost 5 bases, with 12 bases spanning the gap. The CDR3 length is 14 residues. Germline V lookup: CDR1 SEHNR, CDR2 FQNEAQ (reference sequence). The whole variable domain, filled in from reference TRBV7-9 and TRBJ2-7, reads DTGVSQNPRHKITKRGQNVTFRCDPISEHNRLYWYRQTLGQGPEFLTYFQNEAQLEKSRLLSDRFSAERPKGSFSTLEIQRTEQGDSAMYLCASSLVRAGDEQYFGPGTRLTVT.

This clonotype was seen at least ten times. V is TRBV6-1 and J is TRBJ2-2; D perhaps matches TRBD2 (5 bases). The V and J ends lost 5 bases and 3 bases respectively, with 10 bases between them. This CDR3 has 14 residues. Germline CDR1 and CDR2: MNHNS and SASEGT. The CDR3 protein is CASSPGIYTGELFF. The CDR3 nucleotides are TGTGCCAGCAGTCCCGGGATTTACACCGGGGAGCTGTTTTTT.

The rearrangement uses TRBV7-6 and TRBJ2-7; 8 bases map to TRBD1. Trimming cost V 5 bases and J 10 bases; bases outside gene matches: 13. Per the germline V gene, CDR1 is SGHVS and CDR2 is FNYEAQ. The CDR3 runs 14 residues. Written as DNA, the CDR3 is TGTGCCAGCAGCCAACAACAGGGGGTTCCACCCCAGTACTTC. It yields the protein CASSQQQGVPPQYF.

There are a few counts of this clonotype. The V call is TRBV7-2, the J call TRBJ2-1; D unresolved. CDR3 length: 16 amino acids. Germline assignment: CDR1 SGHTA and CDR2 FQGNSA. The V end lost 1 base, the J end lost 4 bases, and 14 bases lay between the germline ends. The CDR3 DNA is TGTGCCAGCAGCTTAGGGCGGAGAAGCAGTTACAATGAGCAGTTCTTC. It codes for CASSLGRRSSYNEQFF.

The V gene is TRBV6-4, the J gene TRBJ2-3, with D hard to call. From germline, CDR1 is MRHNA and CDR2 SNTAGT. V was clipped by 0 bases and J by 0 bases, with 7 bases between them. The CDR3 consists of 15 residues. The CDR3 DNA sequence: TGTGCCAGCAGTGACTCGATCAGGAGCACAGATACGCAGTATTTT. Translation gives CASSDSIRSTDTQYF.

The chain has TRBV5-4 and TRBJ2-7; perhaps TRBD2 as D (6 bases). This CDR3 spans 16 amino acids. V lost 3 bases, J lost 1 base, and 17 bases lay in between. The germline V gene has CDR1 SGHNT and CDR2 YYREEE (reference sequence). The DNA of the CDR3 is TGTGCCAGCAGCTATCCCCCCGGGCGGGGTTCCTACGAGCAGTACTTC. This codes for CASSYPPGRGSYEQYF.

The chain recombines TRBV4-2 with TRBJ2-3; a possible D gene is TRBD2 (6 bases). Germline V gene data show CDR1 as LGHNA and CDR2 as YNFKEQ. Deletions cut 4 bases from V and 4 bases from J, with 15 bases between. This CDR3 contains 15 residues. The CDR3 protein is CASSPRLEGPDTQYF. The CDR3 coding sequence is TGTGCCAGCAGCCCCCGTTTGGAGGGCCCAGATACGCAGTATTTT.

CDR3 nucleotide sequence: TGCAGTGCTAGAGGACTTTTCAGCTCCTACGAGCAGTACTTC. Protein: CSARGLFSSYEQYF. The chain carries TRBV20-1 and TRBJ2-7; D is ambiguous. The CDR3 length is 14 residues. V lost 1 base and J 0 bases, leaving 10 bases between the germline ends. CDR1 and CDR2 from the germline V gene are DFQATT and SNEGSKA (reference sequence).

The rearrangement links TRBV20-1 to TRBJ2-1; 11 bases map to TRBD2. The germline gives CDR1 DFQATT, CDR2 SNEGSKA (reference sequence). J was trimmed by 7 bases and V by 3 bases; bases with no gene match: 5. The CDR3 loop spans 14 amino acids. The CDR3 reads CSASLPSGRNEQFF. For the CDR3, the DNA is TGCAGTGCTAGCCTTCCTAGCGGGAGGAATGAGCAGTTCTTC.

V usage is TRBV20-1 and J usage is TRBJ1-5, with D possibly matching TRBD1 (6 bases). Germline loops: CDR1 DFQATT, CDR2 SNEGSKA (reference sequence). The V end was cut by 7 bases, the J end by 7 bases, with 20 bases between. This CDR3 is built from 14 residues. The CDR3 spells CSVNPGTTGQPQHF. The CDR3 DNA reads TGCAGTGTTAATCCCGGGACAACGGGGCAGCCCCAGCATTTT.

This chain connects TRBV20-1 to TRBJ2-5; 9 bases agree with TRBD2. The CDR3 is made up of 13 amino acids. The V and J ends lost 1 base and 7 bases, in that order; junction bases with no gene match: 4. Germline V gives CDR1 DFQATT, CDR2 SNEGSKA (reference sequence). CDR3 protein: CSARVGSGGTQYF. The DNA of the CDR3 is TGCAGTGCTAGAGTTGGTAGCGGGGGGACCCAGTACTTC.

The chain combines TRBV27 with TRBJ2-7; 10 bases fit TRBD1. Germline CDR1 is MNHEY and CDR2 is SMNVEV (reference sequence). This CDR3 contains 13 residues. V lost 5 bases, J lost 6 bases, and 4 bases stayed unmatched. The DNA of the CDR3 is TGTGCCAGCAGTCGGGACAGGGGTCGCGAGCAGTACTTC. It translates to CASSRDRGREQYF.

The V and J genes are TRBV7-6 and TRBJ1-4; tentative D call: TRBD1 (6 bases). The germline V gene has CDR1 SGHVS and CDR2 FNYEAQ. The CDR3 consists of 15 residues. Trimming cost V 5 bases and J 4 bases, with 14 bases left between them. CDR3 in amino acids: CASSGTGAYNEKLFF. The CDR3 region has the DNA TGTGCCAGCAGCGGGACGGGGGCTTATAATGAAAAACTGTTTTTT. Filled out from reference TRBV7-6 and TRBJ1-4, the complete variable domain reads GAGVSQSPRYKVTKRGQDVALRCDPISGHVSLYWYRQALGQGPEFLTYFNYEAQQDKSGLPNDRFSAERPEGSISTLTIQRTEQRDSAMYRCASSGTGAYNEKLFFGSGTQLSVL.

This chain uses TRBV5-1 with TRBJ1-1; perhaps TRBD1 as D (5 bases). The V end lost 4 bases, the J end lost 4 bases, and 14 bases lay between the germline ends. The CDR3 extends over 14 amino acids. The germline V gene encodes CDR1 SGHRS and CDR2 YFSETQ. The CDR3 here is CASSLGGSTTEAFF. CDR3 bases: TGCGCCAGCAGCCTGGGGGGGTCGACCACTGAAGCTTTCTTT.

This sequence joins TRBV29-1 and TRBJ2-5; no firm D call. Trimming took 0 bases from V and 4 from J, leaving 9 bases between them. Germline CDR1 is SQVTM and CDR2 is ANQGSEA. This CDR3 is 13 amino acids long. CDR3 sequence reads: CSVEEGWGETQYF. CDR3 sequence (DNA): TGCAGCGTTGAAGAGGGATGGGGAGAGACCCAGTACTTC.

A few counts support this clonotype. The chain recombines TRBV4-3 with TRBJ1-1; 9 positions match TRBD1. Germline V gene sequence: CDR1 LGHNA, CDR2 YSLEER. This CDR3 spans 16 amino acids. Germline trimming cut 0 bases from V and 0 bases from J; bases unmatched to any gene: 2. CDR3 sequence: CASSQDGDRVNTEAFF. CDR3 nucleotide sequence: TGCGCCAGCAGCCAAGATGGGGACAGGGTGAACACTGAAGCTTTCTTT.

CDR3 in DNA: TGCAGTGCTAGAGATCCGGGACAGGGGTTCTTAGCCAATGAGCAGTTCTTC. This encodes CSARDPGQGFLANEQFF. The chain employs TRBV20-1 and TRBJ2-1, with TRBD1 identical over 10 bases. J lost 6 bases, V lost 0 bases, and 11 bases had no gene match. The CDR3 covers 17 residues. Germline V gives CDR1 DFQATT, CDR2 SNEGSKA (reference sequence).

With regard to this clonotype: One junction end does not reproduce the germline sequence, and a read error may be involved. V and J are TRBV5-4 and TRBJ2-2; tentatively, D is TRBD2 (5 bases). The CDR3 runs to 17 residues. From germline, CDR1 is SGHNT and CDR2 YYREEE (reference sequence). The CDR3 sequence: CASSPEVGRANTGELVF. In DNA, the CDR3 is TGTGCCAGCAGCCCCGAAGTCGGCAGAGCGAACACCGGGGAGCTGGTTTTT.

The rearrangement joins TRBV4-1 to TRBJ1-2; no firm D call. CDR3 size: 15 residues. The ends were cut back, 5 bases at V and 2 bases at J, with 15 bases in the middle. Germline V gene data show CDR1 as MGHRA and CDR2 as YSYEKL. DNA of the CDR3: TGCGCCAGCAGCGCAATTTTTTCTGCCAACTATGGCTACACCTTC. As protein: CASSAIFSANYGYTF.

CDR3 sequence (DNA): TGTGCCACCATAAGACAGGGCCATATGAATGAGCAGTTCTTC. Translated, it gives CATIRQGHMNEQFF. This chain joins TRBV10-3 and TRBJ2-1, with TRBD1 matching over 7 bases. The CDR3 contains 14 residues. V was pared by 10 bases and J by 7 bases, with 13 bases of the junction left unmatched. Looked up from germline, CDR1 is ENHRY and CDR2 is SYGVKD.